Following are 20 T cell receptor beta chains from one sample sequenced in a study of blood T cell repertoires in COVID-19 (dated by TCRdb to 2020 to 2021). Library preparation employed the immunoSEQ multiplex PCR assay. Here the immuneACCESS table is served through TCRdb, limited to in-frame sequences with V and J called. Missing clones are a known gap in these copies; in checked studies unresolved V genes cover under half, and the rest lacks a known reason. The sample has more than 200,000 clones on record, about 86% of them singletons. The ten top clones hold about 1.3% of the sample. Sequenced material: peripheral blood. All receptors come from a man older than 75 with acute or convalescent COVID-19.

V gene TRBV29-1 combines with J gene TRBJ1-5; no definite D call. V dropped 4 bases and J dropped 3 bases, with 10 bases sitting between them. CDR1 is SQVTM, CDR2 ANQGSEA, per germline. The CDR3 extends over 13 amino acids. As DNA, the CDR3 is TGCAGCGTTGCGGCAGGATCCAATCAGCCCCAGCATTTT. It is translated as CSVAAGSNQPQHF.

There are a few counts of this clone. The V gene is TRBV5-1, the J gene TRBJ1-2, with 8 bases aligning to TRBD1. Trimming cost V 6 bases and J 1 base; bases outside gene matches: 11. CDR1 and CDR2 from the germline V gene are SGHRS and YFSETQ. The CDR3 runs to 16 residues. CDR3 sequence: CASIPHPGGFNYGYTF. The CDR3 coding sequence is TGCGCCAGCATCCCTCACCCAGGGGGCTTTAACTATGGCTACACCTTC. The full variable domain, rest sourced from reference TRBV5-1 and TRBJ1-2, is KAGVTQTPRYLIKTRGQQVTLSCSPISGHRSVSWYQQTPGQGLQFLFEYFSETQRNKGNFPGRFSGRQFSNSRSEMNVSTLELGDSALYLCASIPHPGGFNYGYTFGSGTRLTVV.

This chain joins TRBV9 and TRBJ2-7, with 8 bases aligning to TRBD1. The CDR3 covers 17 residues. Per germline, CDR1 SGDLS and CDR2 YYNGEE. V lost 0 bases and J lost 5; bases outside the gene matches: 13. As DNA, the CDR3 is TGTGCCAGCAGCGTAGAAGCAGGGGGCCTAGATCTCAACGAGCAGTACTTC. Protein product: CASSVEAGGLDLNEQYF.

As DNA, the CDR3 is TGTGCCAGCAGTTACCTGGGACTAGCTGCCGGGGAGCTGTTTTTT. Residues: CASSYLGLAAGELFF. This sequence joins TRBV6-2 or TRBV6-3 and TRBJ2-2; 9 bases match TRBD2. The CDR3 has 15 amino acids. With V trimmed by 2 bases and J by 6 bases, 4 bases remained unmatched. CDR1 MNHEY and CDR2 SVGEGT come from the germline V gene.

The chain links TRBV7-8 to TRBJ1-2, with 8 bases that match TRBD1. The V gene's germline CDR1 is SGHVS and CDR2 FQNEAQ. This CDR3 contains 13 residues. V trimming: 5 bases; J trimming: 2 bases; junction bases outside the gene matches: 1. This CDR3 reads CASSRTGNYGYTF. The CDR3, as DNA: TGTGCCAGCAGCAGGACAGGGAACTATGGCTACACCTTC.

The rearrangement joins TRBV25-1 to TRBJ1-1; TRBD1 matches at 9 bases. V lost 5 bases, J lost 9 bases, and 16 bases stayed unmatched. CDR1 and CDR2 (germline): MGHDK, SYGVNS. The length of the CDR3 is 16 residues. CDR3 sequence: CASSFSLGTGINQAFF. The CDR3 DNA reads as TGTGCCAGCAGTTTTTCGTTAGGGACAGGGATCAACCAAGCTTTCTTT.

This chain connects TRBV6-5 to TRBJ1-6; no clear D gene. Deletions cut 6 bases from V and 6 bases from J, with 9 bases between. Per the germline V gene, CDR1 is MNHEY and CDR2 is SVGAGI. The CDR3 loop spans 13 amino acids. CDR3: CASRGYLNSPLHF. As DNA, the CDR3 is TGTGCCAGCAGGGGCTATCTTAATTCACCCCTCCACTTT.

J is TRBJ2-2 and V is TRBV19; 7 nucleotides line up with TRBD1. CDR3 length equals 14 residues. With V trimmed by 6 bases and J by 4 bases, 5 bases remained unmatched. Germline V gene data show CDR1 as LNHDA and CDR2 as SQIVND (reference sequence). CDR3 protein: CASRSSGGTGELFF. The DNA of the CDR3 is TGTGCCAGTAGATCCTCAGGGGGCACCGGGGAGCTGTTTTTT.

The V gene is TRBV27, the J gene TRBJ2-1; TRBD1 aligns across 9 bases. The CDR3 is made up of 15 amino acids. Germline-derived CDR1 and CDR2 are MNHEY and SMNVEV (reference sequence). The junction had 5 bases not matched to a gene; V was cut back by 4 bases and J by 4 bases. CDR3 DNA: TGTGCCAGCAGTTCAACCGGGACAGGGTACAATGAGCAGTTCTTC. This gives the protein CASSSTGTGYNEQFF.

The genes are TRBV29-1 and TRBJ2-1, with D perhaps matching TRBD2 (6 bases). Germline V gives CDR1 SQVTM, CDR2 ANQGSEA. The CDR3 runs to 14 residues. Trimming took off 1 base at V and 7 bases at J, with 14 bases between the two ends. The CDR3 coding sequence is TGCAGCGTTGAAGGCCTGGGCGGGGCAAATGAGCAGTTCTTC. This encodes CSVEGLGGANEQFF.

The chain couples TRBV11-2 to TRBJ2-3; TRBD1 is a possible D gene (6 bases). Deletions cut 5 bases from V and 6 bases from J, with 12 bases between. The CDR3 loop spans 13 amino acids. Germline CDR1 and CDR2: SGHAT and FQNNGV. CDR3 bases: TGTGCCAGCAGCCTGCAGGGGTGGGATACGCAGTATTTT. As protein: CASSLQGWDTQYF.

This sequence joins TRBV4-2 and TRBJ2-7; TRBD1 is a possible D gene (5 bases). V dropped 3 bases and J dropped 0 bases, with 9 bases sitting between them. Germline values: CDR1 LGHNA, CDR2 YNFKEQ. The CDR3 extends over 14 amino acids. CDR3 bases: TGTGCCAGCAGCCACACAGGTAACTCCTACGAGCAGTACTTC. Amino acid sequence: CASSHTGNSYEQYF.

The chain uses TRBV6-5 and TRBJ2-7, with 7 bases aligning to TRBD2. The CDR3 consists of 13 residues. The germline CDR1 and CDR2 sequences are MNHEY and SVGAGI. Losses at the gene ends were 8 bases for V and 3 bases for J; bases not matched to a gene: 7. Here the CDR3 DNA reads TGTGCCAGCGTTGCTAGCGGAAACTACGAGCAGTACTTC. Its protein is CASVASGNYEQYF.

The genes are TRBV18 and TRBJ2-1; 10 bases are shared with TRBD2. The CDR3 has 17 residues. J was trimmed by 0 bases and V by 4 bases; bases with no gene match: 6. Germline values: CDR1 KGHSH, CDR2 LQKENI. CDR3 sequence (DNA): TGTGCCAGCTCACGGACTAGCGGAGGAAGCTCCTACAATGAGCAGTTCTTC. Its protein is CASSRTSGGSSYNEQFF.

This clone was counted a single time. The CDR3 region is CASSQEWSTTGELFF. As DNA, the CDR3 is TGCGCCAGCAGCCAAGAGTGGAGTACCACCGGGGAGCTGTTTTTT. The V call is TRBV4-3, the J call TRBJ2-2; the D is unclear. The CDR3 has 15 amino acids. Germline V gene lookup returns CDR1 LGHNA and CDR2 YSLEER. V shed 0 bases and J shed 4 bases, with 9 bases lying between them.

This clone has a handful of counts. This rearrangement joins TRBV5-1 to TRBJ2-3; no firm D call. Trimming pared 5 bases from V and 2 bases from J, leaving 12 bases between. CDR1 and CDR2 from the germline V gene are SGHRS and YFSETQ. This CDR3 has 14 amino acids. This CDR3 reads CASSPVESTDTQYF. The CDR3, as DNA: TGCGCCAGCAGTCCAGTGGAGTCCACAGATACGCAGTATTTT.

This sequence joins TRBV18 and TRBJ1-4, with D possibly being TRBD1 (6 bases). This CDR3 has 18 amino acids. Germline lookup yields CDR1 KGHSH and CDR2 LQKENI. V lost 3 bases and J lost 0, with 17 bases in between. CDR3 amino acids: CASSPPGGGRTTNEKLFF. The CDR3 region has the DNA TGTGCCAGCTCACCTCCGGGAGGGGGAAGGACAACTAATGAAAAACTGTTTTTT.

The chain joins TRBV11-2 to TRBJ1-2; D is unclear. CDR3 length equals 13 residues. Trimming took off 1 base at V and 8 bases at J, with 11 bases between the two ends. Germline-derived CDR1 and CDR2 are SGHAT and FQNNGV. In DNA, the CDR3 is TGTGCCAGCAGCTTAGGATTGCGTGCAGGCTACACCTTC. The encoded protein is CASSLGLRAGYTF.

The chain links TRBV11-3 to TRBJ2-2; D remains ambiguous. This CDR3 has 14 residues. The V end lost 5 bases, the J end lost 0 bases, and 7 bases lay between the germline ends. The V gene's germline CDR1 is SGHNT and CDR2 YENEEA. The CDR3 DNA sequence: TGTGCCAGCAGCAACGCGCCGAACACCGGGGAGCTGTTTTTT. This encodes CASSNAPNTGELFF.

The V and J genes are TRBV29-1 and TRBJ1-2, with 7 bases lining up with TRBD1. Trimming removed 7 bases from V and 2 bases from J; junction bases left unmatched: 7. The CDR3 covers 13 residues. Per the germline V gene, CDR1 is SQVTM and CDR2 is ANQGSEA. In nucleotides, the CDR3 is TGCAGCGCCGCGGGACAGAGAAACTATGGCTACACCTTC. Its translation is CSAAGQRNYGYTF.